Each of the 10 T cell receptor beta chains below was sequenced from the same sample in a study of blood T cell repertoires in COVID-19. Profiled with immunoSEQ multiplex PCR; TCRdb holds only in-frame clones, not every one. The profile shows approximately 110,000 clones, around four fifths of them singletons. The sequencing sample was made of peripheral blood. The receptors were sampled from a woman between 40 and 55 years old with acute or convalescent COVID-19.

CDR3 sequence reads: CASSRQGNYGYTF. The CDR3 bases are TGTGCCAGCAGTCGACAGGGTAACTATGGCTACACCTTC. The V and J genes are TRBV12-3 or TRBV12-4 and TRBJ1-2; 7 bases agree with TRBD1. The CDR3 is made up of 13 amino acids. V lost 5 bases, J lost 1 base, and 1 base stayed unmatched.

The chain is built from TRBV3-1 (or the pseudogene TRBV3-2) and TRBJ1-2, with D possibly matching TRBD1 (6 bases). Germline values: CDR1 LGHDT, CDR2 YNNKEL (reference sequence). The ends were cut back, 8 bases at V and 8 bases at J, with 12 bases in the middle. This CDR3 spans 11 amino acids. This chain's CDR3 is CASQSGGGYTF. The CDR3 DNA follows: TGTGCCAGCCAAAGCGGGGGCGGCTACACCTTC.

This chain uses TRBV18 with TRBJ1-5; 8 positions agree with TRBD1. CDR1 is KGHSH and CDR2 is LQKENI in the germline V gene. Trimming removed 2 bases from V and 7 bases from J; junction bases left unmatched: 7. This CDR3 region has 15 residues. DNA of the CDR3: TGTGCCAGCTCACCAACGACAGGGGAAGGACAGCCCCAGCATTTT. Amino acid sequence: CASSPTTGEGQPQHF. The entire variable domain, with the rest obtained from reference TRBV18 and TRBJ1-5, is as follows: NAGVMQNPRHLVRRRGQEARLRCSPMKGHSHVYWYRQLPEEGLKFMVYLQKENIIDESGMPKERFSAEFPKEGPSILRIQQVVRGDSAAYFCASSPTTGEGQPQHFGDGTRLSIL.

The V gene is TRBV18, the J gene TRBJ2-7, with D possibly being TRBD1 (6 bases). V lost 4 bases and J 3 bases, leaving 10 bases between the germline ends. The CDR3 contains 13 residues. CDR1 is KGHSH, CDR2 LQKENI, per germline. This chain's CDR3 is CASSHGDNYEQYF. CDR3 coding DNA: TGTGCCAGCTCACATGGGGACAACTACGAGCAGTACTTC.

The V and J genes are TRBV5-1 and TRBJ1-2, with 8 bases aligning to TRBD1. Unmatched junction bases numbered 7, after V lost 6 bases and J lost 0 bases. The V gene's germline CDR1 is SGHRS and CDR2 YFSETQ. This CDR3 has 15 residues. The CDR3 sequence: CASTKETGANYGYTF. The CDR3 DNA sequence: TGCGCCAGCACGAAGGAGACAGGGGCTAACTATGGCTACACCTTC.

The gene calls are TRBV6-6 and TRBJ1-1; the D gene is possibly TRBD1 (6 bases). Per the germline V gene, CDR1 is MNHNY and CDR2 is SVGAGI (reference sequence). The CDR3 has 14 amino acids. Deletions cut 7 bases from V and 1 base from J, with 13 bases between. CDR3 sequence: CASTQNRANTEAFF. CDR3 in DNA: TGTGCCAGCACTCAAAACAGGGCGAACACTGAAGCTTTCTTT.

CDR3 in amino acids: CASSQDRGQGLNYGYTF. In DNA form, the CDR3 reads TGTGCCAGCAGCCAAGATCGAGGACAGGGCCTAAACTATGGCTACACCTTC. The chain recombines TRBV3-1 (or the pseudogene TRBV3-2) with TRBJ1-2, with 8 bases aligning to TRBD1. The CDR3 loop spans 17 amino acids. The V and J ends lost 0 bases and 2 bases, in that order; junction bases with no gene match: 8. The germline CDR1 and CDR2 sequences are LGHDT and YNNKEL (reference sequence).

This clone was seen more than once but under ten times. CDR3 nucleotides: TGTGCCAGCAGCCCGGTCCTAGCGGGGGCGGATGAGCAGTTCTTC. As protein: CASSPVLAGADEQFF. The chain employs TRBV9 and TRBJ2-1, with 10 bases lining up with TRBD2. J gave up 8 bases and V 4 bases, and 9 bases lay outside the gene matches. Germline CDR1 and CDR2: SGDLS and YYNGEE. The CDR3 has 15 residues. The variable domain in full, completed from reference TRBV9 and TRBJ2-1, reads DSGVTQTPKHLITATGQRVTLRCSPRSGDLSVYWYQQSLDQGLQFLIQYYNGEERAKGNILERFSAQQFPDLHSELNLSSLELGDSALYFCASSPVLAGADEQFFGPGTRLTVL.

The chain is built from TRBV6-1 and TRBJ2-3, with TRBD2 matching over 8 bases. Losses at the gene ends were 3 bases for V and 6 bases for J; bases not matched to a gene: 8. The CDR3 covers 15 residues. Germline assignment: CDR1 MNHNS and CDR2 SASEGT. CDR3 sequence (DNA): TGTGCCAGCAGTGATTTGGCGGGGGGTCTTGATACGCAGTATTTT. This codes for CASSDLAGGLDTQYF.

The chain combines TRBV2 with TRBJ2-3, with 13 bases lining up with TRBD2. J gave up 1 base and V 7 bases, and 2 bases lay outside the gene matches. The CDR3 is made up of 15 amino acids. Per germline, CDR1 SNHLY and CDR2 FYNNEI. CDR3 nucleotide sequence: TGTGCCAGCACTGGACTAGCGGGGGGCACAGATACGCAGTATTTT. This codes for CASTGLAGGTDTQYF.